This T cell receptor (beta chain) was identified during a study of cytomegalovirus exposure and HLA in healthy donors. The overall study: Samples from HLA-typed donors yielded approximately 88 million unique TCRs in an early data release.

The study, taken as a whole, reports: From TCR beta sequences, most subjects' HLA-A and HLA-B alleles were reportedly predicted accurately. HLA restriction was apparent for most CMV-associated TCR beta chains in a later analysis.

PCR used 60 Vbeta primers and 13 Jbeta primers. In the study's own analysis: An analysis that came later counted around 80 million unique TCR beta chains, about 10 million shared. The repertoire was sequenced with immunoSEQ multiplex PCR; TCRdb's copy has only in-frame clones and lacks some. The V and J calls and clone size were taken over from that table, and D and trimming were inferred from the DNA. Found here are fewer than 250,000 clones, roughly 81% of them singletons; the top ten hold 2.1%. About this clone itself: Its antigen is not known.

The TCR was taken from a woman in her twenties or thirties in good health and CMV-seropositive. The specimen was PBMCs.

The CDR3 nucleotides are TGCGCCAGCAGCCCTCTCTTACTACAGGGCTACGAGCAGTACTTC. It codes for CASSPLLLQGYEQYF. This sequence joins TRBV4-1 and TRBJ2-5; D might be TRBD1 (6 bases). Near its end, the DNA agrees better with TRBJ2-7, so the J call may be wrong. The CDR3 has 15 amino acids. In germline, CDR1 is MGHRA, CDR2 YSYEKL.